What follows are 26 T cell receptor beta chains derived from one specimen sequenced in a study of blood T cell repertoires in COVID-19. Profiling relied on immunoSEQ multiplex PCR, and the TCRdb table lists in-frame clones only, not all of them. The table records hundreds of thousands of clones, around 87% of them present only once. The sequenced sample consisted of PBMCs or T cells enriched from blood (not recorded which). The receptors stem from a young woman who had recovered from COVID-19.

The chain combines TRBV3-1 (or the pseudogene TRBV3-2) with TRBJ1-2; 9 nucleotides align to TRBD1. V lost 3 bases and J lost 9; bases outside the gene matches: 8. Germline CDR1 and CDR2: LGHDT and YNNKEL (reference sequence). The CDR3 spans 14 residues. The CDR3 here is CASSHWDREGRYTF. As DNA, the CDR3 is TGTGCCAGCAGCCACTGGGACAGGGAGGGTCGCTACACCTTC.

CDR3 nucleotide sequence: TGCGCCAGCAGCCAAACCGAGCGCCCGAACACAGATACGCAGTATTTT. This gives the protein CASSQTERPNTDTQYF. This rearrangement joins TRBV4-1 to TRBJ2-3; D unclear. Germline CDR1 MGHRA, CDR2 YSYEKL. Trimming removed 2 bases from V and 2 bases from J, with 14 bases in between. The CDR3 totals 16 residues.

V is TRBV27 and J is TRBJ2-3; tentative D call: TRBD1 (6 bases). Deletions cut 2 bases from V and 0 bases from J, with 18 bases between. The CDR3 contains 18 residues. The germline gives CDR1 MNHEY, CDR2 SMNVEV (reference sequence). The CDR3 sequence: CASSLAHRGGESTDTQYF. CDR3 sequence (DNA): TGTGCCAGCAGTTTAGCGCATCGTGGGGGCGAGAGCACAGATACGCAGTATTTT.

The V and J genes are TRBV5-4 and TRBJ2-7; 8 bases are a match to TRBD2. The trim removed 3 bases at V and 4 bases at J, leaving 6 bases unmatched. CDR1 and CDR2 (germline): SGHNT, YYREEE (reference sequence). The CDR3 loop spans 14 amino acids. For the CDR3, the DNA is TGTGCCAGCAGCTCTCCGAGCGGGGGATACGAGCAGTACTTC. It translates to CASSSPSGGYEQYF.

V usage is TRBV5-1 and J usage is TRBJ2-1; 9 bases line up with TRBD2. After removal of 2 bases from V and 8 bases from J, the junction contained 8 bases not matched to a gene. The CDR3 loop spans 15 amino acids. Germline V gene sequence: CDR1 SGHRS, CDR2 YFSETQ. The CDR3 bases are TGCGCCAGCAGCTTTAGCGGGGGAACCTTTGATGAGCAGTTCTTC. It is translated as CASSFSGGTFDEQFF.

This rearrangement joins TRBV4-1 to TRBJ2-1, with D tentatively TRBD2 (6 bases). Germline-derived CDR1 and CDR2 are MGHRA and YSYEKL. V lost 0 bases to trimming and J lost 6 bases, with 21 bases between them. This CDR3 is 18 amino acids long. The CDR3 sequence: CASSQDSGLGLLGNEQFF. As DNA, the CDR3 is TGCGCCAGCAGCCAAGATAGCGGCCTAGGTCTCTTGGGCAATGAGCAGTTCTTC.

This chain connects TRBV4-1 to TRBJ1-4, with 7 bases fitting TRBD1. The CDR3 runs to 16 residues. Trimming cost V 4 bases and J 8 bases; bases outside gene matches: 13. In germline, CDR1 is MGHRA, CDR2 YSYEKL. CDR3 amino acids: CASSPGDLTGWEKLFF. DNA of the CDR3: TGCGCCAGCAGCCCCGGAGACCTGACAGGGTGGGAAAAACTGTTTTTT.

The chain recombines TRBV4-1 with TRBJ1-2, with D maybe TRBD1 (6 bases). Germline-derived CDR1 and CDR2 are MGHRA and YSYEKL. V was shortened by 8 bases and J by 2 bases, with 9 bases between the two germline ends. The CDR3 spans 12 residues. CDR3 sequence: CASFGQNYGYTF. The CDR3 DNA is TGCGCCAGCTTTGGACAGAACTATGGCTACACCTTC.

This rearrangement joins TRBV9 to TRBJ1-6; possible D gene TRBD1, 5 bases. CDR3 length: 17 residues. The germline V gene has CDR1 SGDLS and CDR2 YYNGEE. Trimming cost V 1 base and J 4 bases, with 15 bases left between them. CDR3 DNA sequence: TGTGCCAGCAGCGTATCTGGGGATGGGGCTTATAATTCACCCCTCCACTTT. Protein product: CASSVSGDGAYNSPLHF.

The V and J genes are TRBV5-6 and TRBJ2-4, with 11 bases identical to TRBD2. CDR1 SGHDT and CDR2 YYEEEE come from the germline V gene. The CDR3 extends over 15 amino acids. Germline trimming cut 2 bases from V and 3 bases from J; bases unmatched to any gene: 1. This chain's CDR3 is CASSLLAGDKNIQYF. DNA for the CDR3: TGTGCCAGCAGCTTACTAGCGGGGGACAAAAACATTCAGTACTTC.

This CDR3 reads CASSQDSYEQYF. CDR3 bases: TGTGCCAGCAGCCAAGATAGCTACGAGCAGTACTTC. This rearrangement joins TRBV3-1 (or the pseudogene TRBV3-2) to TRBJ2-7; no clear D gene. Germline loops: CDR1 LGHDT, CDR2 YNNKEL (reference sequence). This CDR3 spans 12 amino acids. Trimming cost V 0 bases and J 3 bases, with 3 bases left between them.

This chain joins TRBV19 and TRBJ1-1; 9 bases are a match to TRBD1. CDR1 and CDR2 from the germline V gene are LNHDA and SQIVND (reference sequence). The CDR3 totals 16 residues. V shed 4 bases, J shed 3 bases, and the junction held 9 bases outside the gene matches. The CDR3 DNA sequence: TGTGCCAGTAGTAACCCCCCCGGGACAGGGTACACTGAAGCTTTCTTT. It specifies CASSNPPGTGYTEAFF.

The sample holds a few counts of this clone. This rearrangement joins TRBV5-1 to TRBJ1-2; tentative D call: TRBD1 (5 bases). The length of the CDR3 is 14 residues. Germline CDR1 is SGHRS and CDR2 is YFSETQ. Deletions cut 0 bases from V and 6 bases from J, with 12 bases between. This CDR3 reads CASSLVTEKDGYTF. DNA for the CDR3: TGCGCCAGCAGCTTGGTGACAGAAAAGGATGGCTACACCTTC.

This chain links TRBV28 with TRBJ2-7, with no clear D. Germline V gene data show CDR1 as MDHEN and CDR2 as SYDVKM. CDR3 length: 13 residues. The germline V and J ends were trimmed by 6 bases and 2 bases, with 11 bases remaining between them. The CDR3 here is CASRQPQTYEQYF. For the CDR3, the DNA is TGTGCCAGCAGACAACCGCAGACCTACGAGCAGTACTTC. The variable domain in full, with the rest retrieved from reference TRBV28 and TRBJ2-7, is DVKVTQSSRYLVKRTGEKVFLECVQDMDHENMFWYRQDPGLGLRLIYFSYDVKMKEKGDIPEGYSVSREKKERFSLILESASTNQTSMYLCASRQPQTYEQYFGPGTRLTVT.

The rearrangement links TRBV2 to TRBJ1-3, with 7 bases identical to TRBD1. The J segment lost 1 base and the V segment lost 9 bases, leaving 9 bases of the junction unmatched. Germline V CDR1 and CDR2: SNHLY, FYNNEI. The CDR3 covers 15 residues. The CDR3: CAREYRGTSGNTIYF. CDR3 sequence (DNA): TGTGCCAGAGAGTACAGGGGAACGTCTGGAAACACCATATATTTT.

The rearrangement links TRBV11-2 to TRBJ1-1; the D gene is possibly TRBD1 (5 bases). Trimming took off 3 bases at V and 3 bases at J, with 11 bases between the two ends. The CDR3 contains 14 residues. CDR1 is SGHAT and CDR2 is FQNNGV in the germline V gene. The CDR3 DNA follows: TGTGCCAGCAGCTTCCAGGACACCTACACTGAAGCTTTCTTT. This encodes CASSFQDTYTEAFF.

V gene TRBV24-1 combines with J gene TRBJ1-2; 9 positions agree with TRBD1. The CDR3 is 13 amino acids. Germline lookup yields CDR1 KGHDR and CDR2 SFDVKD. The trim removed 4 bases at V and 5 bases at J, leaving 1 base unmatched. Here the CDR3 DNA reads TGTGCCACCAGTGACGACAGGGGGTATGGCTACACCTTC. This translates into CATSDDRGYGYTF.

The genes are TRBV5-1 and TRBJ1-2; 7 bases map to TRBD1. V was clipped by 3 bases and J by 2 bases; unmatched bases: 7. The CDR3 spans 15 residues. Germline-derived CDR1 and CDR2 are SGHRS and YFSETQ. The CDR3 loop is CASSSDLGGNYGYTF. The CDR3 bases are TGCGCCAGCAGCTCGGATCTAGGGGGCAACTATGGCTACACCTTC.

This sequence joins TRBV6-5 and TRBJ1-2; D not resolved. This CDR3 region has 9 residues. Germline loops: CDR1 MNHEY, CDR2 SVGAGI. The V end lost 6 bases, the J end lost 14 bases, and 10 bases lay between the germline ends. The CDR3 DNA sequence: TGTGCCAGCAGCTCCCCACGGACCTTC. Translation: CASSSPRTF.

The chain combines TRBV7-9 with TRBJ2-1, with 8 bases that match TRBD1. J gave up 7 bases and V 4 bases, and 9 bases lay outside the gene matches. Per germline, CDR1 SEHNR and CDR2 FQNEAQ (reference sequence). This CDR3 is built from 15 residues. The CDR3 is CASSSRQGPENEQFF. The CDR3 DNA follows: TGTGCCAGCAGCTCTCGACAGGGGCCGGAAAATGAGCAGTTCTTC.

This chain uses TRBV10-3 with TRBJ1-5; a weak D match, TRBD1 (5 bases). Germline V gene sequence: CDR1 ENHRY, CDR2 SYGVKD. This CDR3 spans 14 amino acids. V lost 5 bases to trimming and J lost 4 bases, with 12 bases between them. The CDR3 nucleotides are TGTGCCATCAGTCAGAACCGGGGGAATCAGCCCCAGCATTTT. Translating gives CAISQNRGNQPQHF.

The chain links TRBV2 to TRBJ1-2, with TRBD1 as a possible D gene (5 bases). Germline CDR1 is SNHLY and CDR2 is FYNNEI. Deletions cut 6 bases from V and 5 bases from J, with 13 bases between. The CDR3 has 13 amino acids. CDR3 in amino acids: CASRDDSRYGYTF. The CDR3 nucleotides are TGTGCCAGCAGAGATGACAGTCGTTATGGCTACACCTTC. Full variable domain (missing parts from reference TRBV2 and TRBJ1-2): EPEVTQTPSHQVTQMGQEVILRCVPISNHLYFYWYRQILGQKVEFLVSFYNNEISEKSEIFDDQFSVERPDGSNFTLKIRSTKLEDSAMYFCASRDDSRYGYTFGSGTRLTVV.

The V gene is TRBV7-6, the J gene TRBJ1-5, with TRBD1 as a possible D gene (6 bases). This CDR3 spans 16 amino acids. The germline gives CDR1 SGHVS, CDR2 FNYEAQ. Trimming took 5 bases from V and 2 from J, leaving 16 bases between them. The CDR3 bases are TGTGCCAGCAGCCCCGTTCCCGGGGGGCGCAATCAGCCCCAGCATTTT. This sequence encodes CASSPVPGGRNQPQHF.

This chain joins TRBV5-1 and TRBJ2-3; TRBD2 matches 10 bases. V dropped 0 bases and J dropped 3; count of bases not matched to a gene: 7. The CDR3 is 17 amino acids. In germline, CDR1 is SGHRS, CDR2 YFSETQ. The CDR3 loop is CASSLAGTSGVTDTQYF. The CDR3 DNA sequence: TGCGCCAGCAGCTTGGCGGGAACTAGCGGGGTGACAGATACGCAGTATTTT.

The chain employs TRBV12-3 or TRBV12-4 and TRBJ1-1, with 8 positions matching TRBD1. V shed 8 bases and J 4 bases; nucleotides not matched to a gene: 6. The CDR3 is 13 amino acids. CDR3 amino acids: CASSQGAGTEAFF. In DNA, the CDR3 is TGTGCCAGCTCTCAGGGGGCCGGCACTGAAGCTTTCTTT.

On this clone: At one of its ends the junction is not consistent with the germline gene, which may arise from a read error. The CDR3 reads CASSVYDAWSEKYF. CDR3 nucleotide sequence: TGCGCCAGCAGTGTATATGACGCGTGGAGCGAGAAGTACTTC. The chain carries TRBV10-2 and TRBJ2-7; D unclear. The CDR3 runs 14 residues. Per the germline V gene, CDR1 is WSHSY and CDR2 is SAAADI.